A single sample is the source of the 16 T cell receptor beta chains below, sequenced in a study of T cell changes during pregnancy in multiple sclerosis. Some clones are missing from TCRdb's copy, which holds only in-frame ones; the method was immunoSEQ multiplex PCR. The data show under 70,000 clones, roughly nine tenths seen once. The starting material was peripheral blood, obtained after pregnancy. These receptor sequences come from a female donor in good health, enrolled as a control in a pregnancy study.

CDR3 sequence reads: CASTPHGGGETQYF. The CDR3 DNA reads TGTGCCAGCACCCCCCACGGCGGGGGAGAGACCCAGTACTTC. The chain employs TRBV27 and TRBJ2-5; 7 bases are a match to TRBD2. Germline V lookup: CDR1 MNHEY, CDR2 SMNVEV (reference sequence). This CDR3 comprises 14 residues. J was trimmed by 4 bases and V by 7 bases; bases with no gene match: 9.

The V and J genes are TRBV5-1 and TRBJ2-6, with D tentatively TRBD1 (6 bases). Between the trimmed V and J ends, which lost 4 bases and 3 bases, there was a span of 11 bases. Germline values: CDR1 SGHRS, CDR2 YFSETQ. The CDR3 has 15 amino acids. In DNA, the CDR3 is TGCGCCAGCAGCCAAGAGGGGGTTGGGGCCAACGTCCTGACTTTC. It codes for CASSQEGVGANVLTF. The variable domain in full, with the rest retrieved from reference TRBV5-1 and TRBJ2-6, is KAGVTQTPRYLIKTRGQQVTLSCSPISGHRSVSWYQQTPGQGLQFLFEYFSETQRNKGNFPGRFSGRQFSNSRSEMNVSTLELGDSALYLCASSQEGVGANVLTFGAGSRLTVL.

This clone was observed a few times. As DNA, the CDR3 is TGTGCCAGCAGCTATGGGGGGTACACTGAAGCTTTCTTT. Residues: CASSYGGYTEAFF. The V call is TRBV13, the J call TRBJ1-1; weak D call: TRBD1 (5 bases). The CDR3 runs 13 residues. Trimming took off 4 bases at V and 3 bases at J, with 9 bases between the two ends. The V gene's germline CDR1 is PRHDT and CDR2 FYEKMQ (reference sequence).

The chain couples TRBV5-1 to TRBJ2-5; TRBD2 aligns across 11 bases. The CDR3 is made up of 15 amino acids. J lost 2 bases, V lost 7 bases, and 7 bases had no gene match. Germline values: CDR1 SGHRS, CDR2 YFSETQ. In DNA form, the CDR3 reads TGCGCCAGCTTAGCGGGGGGGAGGCCTCAAGAGACCCAGTACTTC. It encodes CASLAGGRPQETQYF.

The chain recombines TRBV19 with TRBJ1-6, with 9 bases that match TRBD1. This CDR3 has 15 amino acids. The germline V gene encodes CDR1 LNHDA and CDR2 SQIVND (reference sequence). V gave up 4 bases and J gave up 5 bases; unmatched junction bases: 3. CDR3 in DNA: TGTGCCAGTAGTACCCGGGACAGGGATAATTCACCCCTCCACTTT. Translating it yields CASSTRDRDNSPLHF.

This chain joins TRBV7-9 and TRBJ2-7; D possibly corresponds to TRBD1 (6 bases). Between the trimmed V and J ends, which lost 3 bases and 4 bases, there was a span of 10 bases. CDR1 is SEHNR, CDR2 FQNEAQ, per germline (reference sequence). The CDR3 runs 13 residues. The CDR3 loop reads CASSFQGFYEQYF. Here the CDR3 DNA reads TGTGCCAGCAGCTTTCAGGGGTTTTACGAGCAGTACTTC.

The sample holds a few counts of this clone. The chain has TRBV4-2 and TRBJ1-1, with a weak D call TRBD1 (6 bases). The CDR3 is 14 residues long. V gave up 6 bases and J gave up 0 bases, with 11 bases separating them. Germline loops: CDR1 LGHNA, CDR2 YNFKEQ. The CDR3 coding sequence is TGTGCCAGCAGTCGCGGACAGCTGAACACTGAAGCTTTCTTT. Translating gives CASSRGQLNTEAFF.

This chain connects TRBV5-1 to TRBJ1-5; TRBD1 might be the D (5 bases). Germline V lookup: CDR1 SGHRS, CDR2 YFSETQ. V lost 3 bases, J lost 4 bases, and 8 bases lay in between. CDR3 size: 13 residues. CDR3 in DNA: TGCGCCAGCAGCTCAGGGCCAAATCAGCCCCAGCATTTT. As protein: CASSSGPNQPQHF. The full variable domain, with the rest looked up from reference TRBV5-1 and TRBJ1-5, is KAGVTQTPRYLIKTRGQQVTLSCSPISGHRSVSWYQQTPGQGLQFLFEYFSETQRNKGNFPGRFSGRQFSNSRSEMNVSTLELGDSALYLCASSSGPNQPQHFGDGTRLSIL.

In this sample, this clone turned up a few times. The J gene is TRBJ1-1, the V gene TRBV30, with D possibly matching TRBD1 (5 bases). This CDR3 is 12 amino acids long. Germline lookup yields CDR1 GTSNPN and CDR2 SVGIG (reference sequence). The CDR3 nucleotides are TGTGCTCTCCCAGGGTTGGGCACTGAAGCTTTCTTT. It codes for CALPGLGTEAFF. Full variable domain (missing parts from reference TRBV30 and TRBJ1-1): SQTIHQWPATLVQPVGSPLSLECTVEGTSNPNLYWYRQAAGRGLQLLFYSVGIGQISSEVPQNLSASRPQDRQFILSSKKLLLSDSGFYLCALPGLGTEAFFGQGTRLTVV.

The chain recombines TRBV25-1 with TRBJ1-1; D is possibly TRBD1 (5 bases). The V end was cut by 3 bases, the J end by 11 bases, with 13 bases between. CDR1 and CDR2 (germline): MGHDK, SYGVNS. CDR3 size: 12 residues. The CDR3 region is CASSDPPPGAFF. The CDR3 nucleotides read TGTGCCAGCAGTGACCCCCCGCCAGGGGCTTTCTTT.

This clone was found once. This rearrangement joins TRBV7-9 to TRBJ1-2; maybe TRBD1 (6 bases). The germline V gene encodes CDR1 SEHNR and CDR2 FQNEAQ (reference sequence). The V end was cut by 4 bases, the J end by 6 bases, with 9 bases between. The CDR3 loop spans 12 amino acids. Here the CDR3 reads CASSSGAHGYTF. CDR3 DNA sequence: TGTGCCAGCAGCTCAGGGGCGCATGGCTACACCTTC.

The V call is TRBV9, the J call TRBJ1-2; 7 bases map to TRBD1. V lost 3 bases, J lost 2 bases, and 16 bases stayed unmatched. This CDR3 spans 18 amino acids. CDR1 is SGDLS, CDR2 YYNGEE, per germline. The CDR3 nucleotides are TGTGCCAGCAGCGCCTCCGGGACAGCCCTACCCTCCAACTATGGCTACACCTTC. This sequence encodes CASSASGTALPSNYGYTF.

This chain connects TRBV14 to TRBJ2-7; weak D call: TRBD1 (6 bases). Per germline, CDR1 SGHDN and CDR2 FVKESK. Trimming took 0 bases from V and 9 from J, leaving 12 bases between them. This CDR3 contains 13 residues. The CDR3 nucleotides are TGTGCCAGCAGCCAAGATAGGGGGAGACCGCAGTACTTC. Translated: CASSQDRGRPQYF.

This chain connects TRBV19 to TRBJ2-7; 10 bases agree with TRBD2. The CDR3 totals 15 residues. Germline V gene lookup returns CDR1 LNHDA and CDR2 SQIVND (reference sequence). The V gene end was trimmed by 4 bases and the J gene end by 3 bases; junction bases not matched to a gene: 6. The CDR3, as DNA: TGTGCCAGTAGTAAACTAGCGGGGCCCCTCTACGAGCAGTACTTC. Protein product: CASSKLAGPLYEQYF.

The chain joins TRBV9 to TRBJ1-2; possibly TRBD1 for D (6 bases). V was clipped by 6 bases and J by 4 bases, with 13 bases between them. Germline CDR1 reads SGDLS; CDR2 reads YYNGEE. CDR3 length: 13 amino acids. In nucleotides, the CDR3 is TGTGCCAGCACCGGATCCAGGGGCTATGGCTACACCTTC. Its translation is CASTGSRGYGYTF.

CDR3: CASSEVGTSQETQYF. The CDR3 DNA sequence: TGTGCCAGCAGTGAAGTAGGGACTAGCCAAGAGACCCAGTACTTC. The V call is TRBV2, the J call TRBJ2-5; TRBD2 matches at 8 bases. Germline-derived CDR1 and CDR2 are SNHLY and FYNNEI. This CDR3 comprises 15 residues. The junction had 2 bases not matched to a gene; V was cut back by 1 base and J by 1 base.